This is a list of T cell receptor beta chains from one sample in a study of Ad26.COV2.S vaccination and SARS-CoV-2 variants. Using immunoSEQ multiplex PCR, the repertoire was profiled, and TCRdb retains in-frame clones only, with some absent. This sample has 300,000 to 400,000 clones, with about 90% found just once. The sequencing here drew on peripheral blood, taken after recovery from COVID-19. All receptors derive from a human donor who had recovered from COVID-19. The CDR3 runs from the conserved cysteine through the conserved F or W. A D gene is named only where the DNA matches it firmly. Where a row states a size, it is once, few, many or the class of an expanded clone; other rows omit it.

v_gene	d_gene	j_gene	abundance	CDR3aa	CDR3nt
TRBV27	.	TRBJ1-6	.	CASSFGHNSPLHF	TGTGCCAGCAGTTTTGGGCATAATTCACCCCTCCACTTT
TRBV5-1	.	TRBJ2-5	.	CASRLQTASGVETQYF	TGCGCCAGCAGACTACAGACCGCGTCAGGGGTAGAGACCCAGTACTTC
TRBV7-2	.	TRBJ1-4	.	CASSLGDNEKLFF	TGTGCCAGCAGCTTAGGGGATAATGAAAAACTGTTTTTT
TRBV6-6	.	TRBJ1-1	.	CASSPQGPRGTEAFF	TGTGCCAGCAGTCCACAAGGGCCCAGGGGTACTGAAGCTTTCTTT
TRBV6-5	.	TRBJ1-6	few	CASSYGTFTNSPLHF	TGTGCCAGCAGTTACGGGACATTCACTAATTCACCCCTCCACTTT
TRBV5-1	TRBD2	TRBJ2-3	.	CASSLVAGGPDTQYF	TGCGCCAGCAGCTTGGTAGCGGGGGGCCCGGATACGCAGTATTTT
TRBV19	.	TRBJ2-7	once	CASSRLGAPHEQYF	TGTGCCAGTAGTCGGCTGGGGGCGCCCCACGAGCAGTACTTC
TRBV5-1	.	TRBJ2-2	once	CASNVRTANTGELFF	TGCGCCAGCAACGTTAGGACAGCGAACACCGGGGAGCTGTTTTTT
TRBV12-5	.	TRBJ1-2	.	CASGSQVRPGGYTF	TGTGCTAGTGGTTCACAGGTCCGGCCGGGGGGCTACACCTTC
TRBV9	TRBD1	TRBJ1-1	.	CASGTGGTEAFF	TGTGCCTCTGGGACAGGGGGGACTGAAGCTTTCTTT
TRBV5-5	.	TRBJ1-4	once	CASSLATNEKLFF	TGTGCCAGCTCGCTTGCAACTAATGAAAAACTGTTTTTT
TRBV18	TRBD1	TRBJ1-5	.	CASSLGTDPNQPQHF	TGTGCCAGCTCACTAGGGACAGACCCCAATCAGCCCCAGCATTTT
TRBV2	TRBD1	TRBJ1-2	.	CASSGDRGDYGYTF	TGTGCCAGCAGTGGGGACAGGGGCGACTATGGCTACACCTTC
TRBV20-1	TRBD1	TRBJ1-6	.	CSASQDRVTPLHF	TGCAGTGCTAGTCAGGACAGGGTTACGCCCCTCCACTTT
TRBV9	.	TRBJ1-1	.	CASSVDYGGAEAFF	TGTGCCAGCAGCGTAGATTACGGGGGCGCTGAAGCTTTCTTT
TRBV25-1	TRBD1	TRBJ1-2	.	CATRQGIYGYTF	TGTGCCACCAGACAGGGGATCTATGGCTACACCTTC
TRBV27	TRBD1	TRBJ1-2	.	CASSLTGDGYTF	TGTGCCAGCAGCTTGACAGGGGACGGCTACACCTTC
TRBV11-3	.	TRBJ2-1	.	CASSLEGFGEQFF	TGTGCCAGCAGCTTAGAAGGGTTCGGTGAGCAGTTCTTC
TRBV12-5	.	TRBJ1-1	once	CASGLVSTRARNTEAFF	TGTGCTAGTGGTTTGGTAAGCACCCGGGCGAGGAACACTGAAGCTTTCTTT
TRBV3-1/TRBV3-2	.	TRBJ2-5	.	CASSPPGGGAETQYF	TGTGCCAGCAGCCCCCCCGGCGGGGGCGCGGAGACCCAGTACTTC